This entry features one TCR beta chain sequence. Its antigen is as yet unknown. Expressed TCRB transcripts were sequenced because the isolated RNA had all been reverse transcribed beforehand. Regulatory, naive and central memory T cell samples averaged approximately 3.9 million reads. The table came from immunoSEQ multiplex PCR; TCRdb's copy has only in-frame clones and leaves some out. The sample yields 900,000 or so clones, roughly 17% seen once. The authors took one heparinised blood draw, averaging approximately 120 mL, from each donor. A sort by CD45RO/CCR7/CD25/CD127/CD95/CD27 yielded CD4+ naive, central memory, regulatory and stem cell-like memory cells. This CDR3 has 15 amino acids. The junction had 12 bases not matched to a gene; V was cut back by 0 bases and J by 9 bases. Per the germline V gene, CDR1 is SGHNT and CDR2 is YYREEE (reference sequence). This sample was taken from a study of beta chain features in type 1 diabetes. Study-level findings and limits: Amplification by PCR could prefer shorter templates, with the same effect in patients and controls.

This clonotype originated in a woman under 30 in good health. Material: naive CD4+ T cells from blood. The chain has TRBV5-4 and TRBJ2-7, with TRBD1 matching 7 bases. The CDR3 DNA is TGTGCCAGCAGCTTGGGACAGGGAGATTCTAAGGGGCAGTACTTC. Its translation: CASSLGQGDSKGQYF.